These 32 T cell receptor beta chains came from one sample sequenced in a study of blood T cell repertoires in COVID-19. Clones were sequenced by immunoSEQ multiplex PCR, and TCRdb holds only the in-frame ones, with some missing. The sample has more than 85,000 clones, around 80% seen once. Sequencing was done on a sample of peripheral blood. These receptors were collected from a woman of 80 years or more with acute or convalescent COVID-19.

The chain carries TRBV7-2 and TRBJ2-3; D is unresolved. V lost 2 bases and J lost 4, with 13 bases in between. Germline CDR1 is SGHTA and CDR2 is FQGNSA. The CDR3 sequence is 15 residues long. The CDR3 DNA sequence: TGTGCCAGCAGCTTACGACCTCCAGGTGCAGATACGCAGTATTTT. This codes for CASSLRPPGADTQYF. Together with reference TRBV7-2 and TRBJ2-3, the CDR3 gives the full variable domain: GAGVSQSPSNKVTEKGKDVELRCDPISGHTALYWYRQSLGQGLEFLIYFQGNSAPDKSGLPSDRFSAERTGGSVSTLTIQRTQQEDSAVYLCASSLRPPGADTQYFGPGTRLTVL.

This rearrangement joins TRBV7-2 to TRBJ1-5; D is perhaps TRBD1 (5 bases). The CDR3 length is 15 residues. CDR1 is SGHTA and CDR2 is FQGNSA in the germline V gene. V shed 1 base and J shed 0 bases, with 7 bases lying between them. CDR3 DNA sequence: TGTGCCAGCAGCTTAGGACAGAATAGCAATCAGCCCCAGCATTTT. Encoded protein: CASSLGQNSNQPQHF.

The chain uses TRBV7-9 and TRBJ1-6, with D uncertain. Germline-derived CDR1 and CDR2 are SEHNR and FQNEAQ (reference sequence). Trimming left V 5 bases short and J 5 bases short, with 10 bases between. The CDR3 spans 14 residues. Here the CDR3 reads CASSPGNNNSPLHF. The CDR3 region has the DNA TGTGCCAGCAGCCCCGGGAACAATAATTCACCCCTCCACTTT.

This clone has only a few counts. The chain joins TRBV11-2 to TRBJ2-7; D possibly corresponds to TRBD2 (5 bases). This CDR3 region has 14 residues. Deletions cut 3 bases from V and 6 bases from J, with 15 bases between. Germline values: CDR1 SGHAT, CDR2 FQNNGV. DNA of the CDR3: TGTGCCAGCAGCTTCGGCGGAGACGGGATCGAGCAGTACTTC. Its protein product is CASSFGGDGIEQYF.

Only one count was recorded for this clone. This rearrangement joins TRBV7-2 to TRBJ2-7, with D uncertain. Germline CDR1 reads SGHTA; CDR2 reads FQGNSA. V was trimmed by 4 bases and J by 0 bases, leaving 10 bases between them. The CDR3 is 14 residues long. CDR3 sequence reads: CASSSTVSSYEQYF. The CDR3 nucleotides are TGTGCCAGCAGCTCAACAGTTTCCTCCTACGAGCAGTACTTC.

In its sample, this clone was seen once. The chain couples TRBV4-3 to TRBJ2-2; 10 bases are a match to TRBD2. The CDR3 runs to 15 residues. Germline lookup yields CDR1 LGHNA and CDR2 YSLEER. Trimming at V came to 6 bases and at J to 7 bases, leaving 8 bases not matched to a gene. The CDR3, as DNA: TGCGCCAGCAGGGGGGGTAGCGGGAGGAACGGGGAGCTGTTTTTT. It codes for CASRGGSGRNGELFF.

The chain uses TRBV7-9 and TRBJ2-4, with TRBD1 matching over 7 bases. After removal of 5 bases from V and 3 bases from J, the junction contained 4 bases not matched to a gene. The CDR3 sequence is 14 residues long. CDR1 and CDR2 from the germline V gene are SEHNR and FQNEAQ (reference sequence). The CDR3 protein is CASSVRDSKNIQYF. The CDR3, as DNA: TGTGCCAGCAGCGTCCGGGACAGCAAAAACATTCAGTACTTC.

The chain uses TRBV28 and TRBJ1-1; D is unresolved. Trimming pared 7 bases from V and 3 bases from J, leaving 15 bases between. The CDR3 runs to 14 residues. Germline values: CDR1 MDHEN, CDR2 SYDVKM. The CDR3, as DNA: TGTGCCAGCATCCTAGACGTGGAGGACACTGAAGCTTTCTTT. Residues: CASILDVEDTEAFF.

This chain links TRBV7-9 with TRBJ2-3; 9 nucleotides match TRBD1. Looked up from germline, CDR1 is SEHNR and CDR2 is FQNEAQ (reference sequence). J gave up 6 bases and V 6 bases, and 4 bases lay outside the gene matches. The CDR3 loop spans 13 amino acids. The CDR3 spells CASSRTGVDTQYF. CDR3 sequence (DNA): TGTGCCAGCAGTCGGACAGGGGTTGATACGCAGTATTTT.

The J gene is TRBJ1-1, the V gene TRBV30, with a possible D match to TRBD1 (6 bases). V lost 2 bases to trimming and J lost 3 bases, with 16 bases between them. The CDR3 has 15 amino acids. The V gene's germline CDR1 is GTSNPN and CDR2 SVGIG (reference sequence). CDR3 nucleotide sequence: TGTGCCTGGAGTTCCTTTTACAGGGTGGACACTGAAGCTTTCTTT. It translates to CAWSSFYRVDTEAFF.

The gene calls are TRBV11-1 and TRBJ2-5, with no clear D. V lost 3 bases and J 2 bases, leaving 7 bases between the germline ends. The CDR3 is made up of 13 amino acids. In germline, CDR1 is SGHAT, CDR2 FQDESV (reference sequence). The CDR3 DNA reads TGTGCCAGCAGCTTTGGCAGTCAAGAGACCCAGTACTTC. It encodes CASSFGSQETQYF.

The gene calls are TRBV10-3 and TRBJ1-2; D perhaps matches TRBD1 (5 bases). V gave up 7 bases and J gave up 4 bases, with 10 bases separating them. The CDR3 loop spans 12 amino acids. Germline V gene sequence: CDR1 ENHRY, CDR2 SYGVKD. This CDR3 is CAIKTTGYGYTF. The CDR3 nucleotides read TGTGCCATCAAGACCACAGGCTATGGCTACACCTTC.

DNA for the CDR3: TGCGCCAGCAGCTTAACGGGACAGGATCAGCCCCAGCATTTT. Protein sequence: CASSLTGQDQPQHF. V gene TRBV5-1 combines with J gene TRBJ1-5; 8 bases match TRBD1. The CDR3 consists of 14 residues. The ends lost 2 bases at V and 5 bases at J; junction bases unmatched: 3. Germline lookup yields CDR1 SGHRS and CDR2 YFSETQ.

DNA for the CDR3: TGCGCCAGCAGCTCCGGGACAGGGGGGAGAGCGGATGGCTACACCTTC. It codes for CASSSGTGGRADGYTF. The genes are TRBV5-1 and TRBJ1-2; 11 positions agree with TRBD1. Germline CDR1 reads SGHRS; CDR2 reads YFSETQ. There are 16 residues in the CDR3. V trimming: 3 bases; J trimming: 6 bases; junction bases outside the gene matches: 10.

The chain joins TRBV15 to TRBJ1-4; D gene ambiguous. Germline CDR1 is LNHNV and CDR2 is YYDKDF (reference sequence). This CDR3 has 16 residues. Between the trimmed V and J ends, which lost 4 bases and 0 bases, there was a span of 12 bases. CDR3 loop: CATSIPEAATNEKLFF. DNA for the CDR3: TGTGCCACCAGCATCCCCGAGGCAGCAACTAATGAAAAACTGTTTTTT.

This clone was observed a handful of times. V gene TRBV12-3 or TRBV12-4 combines with J gene TRBJ1-1; no firm D call. Trimming pared 3 bases from V and 7 bases from J, leaving 6 bases between. The CDR3 contains 11 residues. The CDR3 DNA reads as TGTGCCAGCAGTTTGGCGGGTGAAGCTTTCTTT. Its protein is CASSLAGEAFF.

The V call is TRBV28, the J call TRBJ1-2; 7 nucleotides align to TRBD1. Trimming cost V 8 bases and J 7 bases; bases outside gene matches: 4. This CDR3 is built from 11 residues. Germline V lookup: CDR1 MDHEN, CDR2 SYDVKM. As DNA, the CDR3 is TGTGCCAGCGAAGGGGGCCGTGGCTACACCTTC. Residues: CASEGGRGYTF.

The V and J genes are TRBV7-8 and TRBJ2-1; the match to TRBD2 covers 11 bases. Trimming at V came to 3 bases and at J to 6 bases, leaving 4 bases not matched to a gene. Per the germline V gene, CDR1 is SGHVS and CDR2 is FQNEAQ. The CDR3 consists of 15 residues. The CDR3 loop reads CASSLGLAEGNEQFF. Written as DNA, the CDR3 is TGTGCCAGCAGCTTGGGACTAGCGGAGGGCAATGAGCAGTTCTTC.

This clone was found once. V gene TRBV11-2 combines with J gene TRBJ2-1; 12 bases map to TRBD2. The CDR3 is 15 residues long. Germline V lookup: CDR1 SGHAT, CDR2 FQNNGV. Trimming took 4 bases from V and 15 from J; bases not matched to a gene: 13. The CDR3 reads CASSSLAGGITGRFF. The CDR3 DNA sequence: TGTGCCAGCAGCTCCCTAGCGGGAGGGATTACTGGTCGGTTCTTC.

This clone was observed a few times. CDR3 coding DNA: TGTGCCAGCAGTCTTGGAGGGTTTGCTGAAGCTTTCTTT. It codes for CASSLGGFAEAFF. The chain employs TRBV12-3 or TRBV12-4 and TRBJ1-1; D is ambiguous. Trimming left V 5 bases short and J 6 bases short, with 13 bases between. This CDR3 is 13 amino acids long.

The chain has TRBV7-9 and TRBJ2-2; 10 bases fit TRBD1. Germline CDR1 is SEHNR and CDR2 is FQNEAQ (reference sequence). The CDR3 spans 18 residues. V was pared by 6 bases and J by 5 bases, with 15 bases of the junction left unmatched. The CDR3 region is CASRPNKSGTGATGELFF. CDR3 bases: TGTGCCAGCAGACCCAATAAATCCGGGACAGGGGCGACCGGGGAGCTGTTTTTT.

V is TRBV5-1 and J is TRBJ2-7; TRBD1 is a possible D gene (5 bases). CDR1 and CDR2 from the germline V gene are SGHRS and YFSETQ. This CDR3 spans 14 amino acids. V shed 5 bases and J shed 0 bases, with 12 bases lying between them. The CDR3 region has the DNA TGCGCCAGCAGAGGTCAGGGTTTCTCCTACGAGCAGTACTTC. Protein: CASRGQGFSYEQYF.

This chain connects TRBV3-1 (or the pseudogene TRBV3-2) to TRBJ2-5; TRBD2 matches 12 bases. Trimming removed 5 bases from V and 5 bases from J; junction bases left unmatched: 6. Per germline, CDR1 LGHDT and CDR2 YNNKEL (reference sequence). The CDR3 extends over 15 amino acids. CDR3: CASSASGRAAETQYF. Here the CDR3 DNA reads TGTGCCAGCAGCGCTAGCGGGAGGGCGGCGGAGACCCAGTACTTC.

The count of this clone is one. V is TRBV30 and J is TRBJ1-2, with TRBD1 matching over 9 bases. V dropped 0 bases and J dropped 5; count of bases not matched to a gene: 10. Germline CDR1 is GTSNPN and CDR2 is SVGIG (reference sequence). This CDR3 has 16 amino acids. This CDR3 reads CAWSVGLQGARYGYTF. In nucleotides, the CDR3 is TGTGCCTGGAGTGTAGGGTTACAGGGGGCGCGGTATGGCTACACCTTC.

DNA for the CDR3: TGCGCCACAGGGCGGTCGCCCTCTGCCTACGAGCAGTACTTC. It codes for CATGRSPSAYEQYF. V gene TRBV5-1 combines with J gene TRBJ2-7; maybe TRBD1 (5 bases). CDR3 length: 14 residues. Germline lookup yields CDR1 SGHRS and CDR2 YFSETQ. V was cut by 9 bases and J by 2 bases, with 18 bases left in between.

The chain uses TRBV6-5 and TRBJ2-1, with D possibly being TRBD2 (5 bases). Per the germline V gene, CDR1 is MNHEY and CDR2 is SVGAGI. Trimming pared 3 bases from V and 7 bases from J, leaving 10 bases between. The CDR3 has 13 residues. Here the CDR3 reads CASSYGRENEQFF. The CDR3 DNA follows: TGTGCCAGCAGTTATGGGAGAGAAAATGAGCAGTTCTTC.

The chain employs TRBV5-1 and TRBJ1-4; TRBD1 matches at 8 bases. This CDR3 spans 15 amino acids. Germline CDR1 and CDR2: SGHRS and YFSETQ. The ends lost 1 base at V and 5 bases at J; junction bases unmatched: 4. The CDR3 loop reads CASSLSGGPNEKLFF. DNA of the CDR3: TGCGCCAGCAGCTTGTCAGGGGGCCCCAATGAAAAACTGTTTTTT.

V and J are TRBV5-1 and TRBJ1-2; TRBD1 might be the D (5 bases). CDR3 size: 14 residues. Per germline, CDR1 SGHRS and CDR2 YFSETQ. V was shortened by 2 bases and J by 4 bases, with 12 bases between the two germline ends. This CDR3 reads CASSFGDSLYGYTF. CDR3 DNA: TGCGCCAGCAGCTTTGGGGACTCTCTCTATGGCTACACCTTC.

This chain links TRBV7-9 with TRBJ2-7; TRBD2 matches 13 bases. Germline V gives CDR1 SEHNR, CDR2 FQNEAQ (reference sequence). There are 16 residues in the CDR3. Trimming cost V 5 bases and J 1 base; bases outside gene matches: 5. The CDR3 DNA follows: TGTGCCAGCAGCCCGGGACTAGCGGGGTCGTCCTACGAGCAGTACTTC. Amino acid sequence: CASSPGLAGSSYEQYF. Supplemented by reference TRBV7-9 and TRBJ2-7, the full variable domain reads DTGVSQNPRHKITKRGQNVTFRCDPISEHNRLYWYRQTLGQGPEFLTYFQNEAQLEKSRLLSDRFSAERPKGSFSTLEIQRTEQGDSAMYLCASSPGLAGSSYEQYFGPGTRLTVT.

The CDR3 DNA sequence: TGTGCCACCGGGGCCACGGCCAATGAGCAGTTCTTC. Amino acid sequence: CATGATANEQFF. This rearrangement joins TRBV24-1 to TRBJ2-1, with D perhaps TRBD1 (5 bases). Germline V CDR1 and CDR2: KGHDR, SFDVKD. Trimming took 9 bases from V and 6 from J, leaving 11 bases between them. The CDR3 runs to 12 residues.

The V call is TRBV19, the J call TRBJ1-2; no reliable D call. Germline CDR1 and CDR2: LNHDA and SQIVND (reference sequence). The V end lost 6 bases, the J end lost 4 bases, and 12 bases lay between the germline ends. The CDR3 covers 13 residues. CDR3 coding DNA: TGTGCCAGTAGGGAGGGCTCCACCTATGGCTACACCTTC. As protein: CASREGSTYGYTF.

The chain has TRBV19 and TRBJ2-1; TRBD2 matches 9 bases. This CDR3 is 16 amino acids long. V shed 3 bases, J shed 9 bases, and the junction held 12 bases outside the gene matches. Germline V CDR1 and CDR2: LNHDA, SQIVND (reference sequence). This CDR3 reads CASSISLAGYGGEQFF. CDR3 DNA sequence: TGTGCCAGTAGTATTAGCCTAGCGGGGTATGGGGGTGAGCAGTTCTTC.